This T cell receptor (beta chain) was captured in a study of blood T cells in healthy people across ages. The authors ran a second PCR of about 6 to 11 cycles using a sample-barcoded 5' primer and a J-beta primer mix. TCRdb used MiXCR to reprocess the 5' RACE reads, holding one entry per CDR3 protein. The sample contains around 750,000 distinct CDR3 sequences, approximately 55% of which appear only once. The CDR3 length is 15 residues. V shed 5 bases, J shed 6 bases, and the junction held 7 bases outside the gene matches. This sequence originates from a man older than 75 in good health. The sample taken for sequencing was blood. The chain employs TRBV12-3 or TRBV12-4 and TRBJ2-2, with 9 bases aligning to TRBD1. This CDR3 is CASSPRQGGSGELFF. In DNA, the CDR3 is TGTGCCAGCAGTCCGAGACAGGGGGGATCCGGGGAGCTGTTTTTT.